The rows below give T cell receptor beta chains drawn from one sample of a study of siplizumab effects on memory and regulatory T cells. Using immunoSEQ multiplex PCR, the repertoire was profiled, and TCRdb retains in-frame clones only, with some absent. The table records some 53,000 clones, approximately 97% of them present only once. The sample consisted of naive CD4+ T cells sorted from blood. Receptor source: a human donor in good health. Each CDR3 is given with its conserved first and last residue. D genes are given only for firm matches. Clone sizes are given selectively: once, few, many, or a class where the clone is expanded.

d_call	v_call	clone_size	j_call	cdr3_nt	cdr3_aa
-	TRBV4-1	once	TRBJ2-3	TGCGCCAGCAGCCAAGGTGGTGTGTTTGCGCAGTATTTT	CASSQGGVFAQYF
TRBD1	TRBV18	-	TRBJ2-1	TGTGCCAGCTCACAAGGGACAGACTACAATGAGCAGTTCTTC	CASSQGTDYNEQFF
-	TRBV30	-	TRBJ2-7	TGTGCCTGGAGTGTTGTGCTTACCTACGAGCAGTACTTC	CAWSVVLTYEQYF
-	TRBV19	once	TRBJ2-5	TGTGCCAGTACCTTCGGTGAGACCCAGTACTTC	CASTFGETQYF
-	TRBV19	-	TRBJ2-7	TGTGCCAGTAGCCCCCTGGGGATCGGGCTTCGGCAGTACTTC	CASSPLGIGLRQYF
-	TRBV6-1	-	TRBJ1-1	TGTGCCAGCAGTTTGACACGAGGCGAAGCTTTCTTT	CASSLTRGEAFF
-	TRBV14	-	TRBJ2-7	TGTGCCAGCAGCCAACTTACCGGCTCCTACGAGCAGTACTTC	CASSQLTGSYEQYF
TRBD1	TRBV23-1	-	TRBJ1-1	TGCGCCAGCAGTCAATCGGGACAGGGGGAGGCTTTTTTGAACACTGAAGCTTTCTTT	CASSQSGQGEAFLNTEAFF
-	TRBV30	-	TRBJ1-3	TGTGCCTGGAGCCCAGCTCTTCGCTCTGGAAACACCATATATTTT	CAWSPALRSGNTIYF
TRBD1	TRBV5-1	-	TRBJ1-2	TGCGCCAGCAGCCGCACGGGGACAGGGTACCCACAAAACTATGGCTACACCTTC	CASSRTGTGYPQNYGYTF